The clone carrying this T cell receptor beta chain came up a few times. The data were obtained in a study of patients and donors after allogeneic stem cell transplantation. Each CDR3 protein is one row after TCRdb ran MiXCR on the RT-PCR reads. The sample lists about 150,000 distinct CDR3 sequences, approximately 22% seen once, with approximately 26% in the top ten. Material: blood, either unsorted or a sorted T cell fraction (not recorded which). The receptor's source is a human donor who was either an allogeneic HSCT recipient or a stem cell or donor lymphocyte infusion donor (not recorded which). It is not recorded whose cells these are; they may come from a transplant donor.

DNA of the CDR3: TGCAGCGTCCGGGACAGAGAGAACACTGAAGCTTTCTTT. It is translated as CSVRDRENTEAFF. The chain links TRBV29-1 to TRBJ1-1; 7 bases are a match to TRBD1. V was clipped by 6 bases and J by 1 base; unmatched bases: 5. CDR3 length equals 13 residues. The germline V gene encodes CDR1 SQVTM and CDR2 ANQGSEA.